This T cell receptor beta chain comes out of a study of T-cell memory formation after mild COVID-19. Study-level background: For the most part, TCR clusters were specific to one donor.

The CDR3 extends over 14 amino acids. From germline, CDR1 is KGHSH and CDR2 LQKENI. The V end was cut by 3 bases, the J end by 5 bases, with 11 bases between. cDNA libraries for TCR alpha and TCR beta, carrying sample barcodes and UMIs, came from 5'RACE with constant-segment primers. TCRdb independently ran MiXCR on the 5' RACE reads; one entry per CDR3 protein. Counted here are under 250,000 distinct CDR3 sequences, about 10% occurring once; the ten biggest clones make up roughly 3.2%. This clonotype was counted only a few times. Its matching antigen is unknown. Findings and limits, study-wide: The appearance of some responding clones in pre-infection memory suggested that cross-reactive memory joined.

The sequenced sample consisted of PBMCs or a T cell subset sorted from them (not recorded which). V and J are TRBV18 and TRBJ1-5; D gene ambiguous. The source of this sequence is a man aged 18-30 years who had mild COVID-19 (a few samples of this study predate the infection). Cell type and time point are not known. The CDR3 loop reads CASSPLQKDQPQHF. CDR3 in DNA: TGTGCCAGCTCACCTCTGCAGAAAGATCAGCCCCAGCATTTT.